This note documents a single TCR beta chain sequence. The antigen is not known. The sample belongs to a study of T cell responses to AZD1222 COVID-19 vaccine. Study-wide findings and caveats: Reportedly, nearly half of unique spike TCRs recognized epitopes outside B.1.351/B.1.1.7 mutations.

Germline V gene data show CDR1 as SGHRS and CDR2 as YFSETQ. Losses at the gene ends were 0 bases for V and 8 bases for J; bases not matched to a gene: 5. This CDR3 spans 16 amino acids. The data were produced by immunoSEQ multiplex PCR, yet TCRdb's version contains in-frame clones alone and is incomplete. This sample's clone table lists 150,000 or so clones. The chain is built from TRBV5-1 and TRBJ2-1; the match to TRBD2 covers 13 bases. Sequenced material: peripheral blood. The sequence was obtained from an adult in good health. CDR3 protein: CASSLAGTSGIHEQFF. The DNA of the CDR3 is TGCGCCAGCAGCTTGGCCGGGACTAGCGGGATCCATGAGCAGTTCTTC.